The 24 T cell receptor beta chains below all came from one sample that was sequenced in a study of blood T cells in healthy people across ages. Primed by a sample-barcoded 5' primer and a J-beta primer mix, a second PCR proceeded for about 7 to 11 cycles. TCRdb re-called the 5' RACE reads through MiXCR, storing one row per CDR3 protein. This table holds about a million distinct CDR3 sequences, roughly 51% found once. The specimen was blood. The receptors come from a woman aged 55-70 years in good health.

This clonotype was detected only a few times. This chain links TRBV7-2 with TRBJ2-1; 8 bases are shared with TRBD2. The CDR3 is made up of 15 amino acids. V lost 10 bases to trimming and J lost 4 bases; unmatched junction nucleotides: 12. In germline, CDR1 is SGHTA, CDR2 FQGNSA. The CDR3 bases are TGTGCCATCGGGAACTTAGCGGGGAAGTACAATGAGCAGTTCTTC. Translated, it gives CAIGNLAGKYNEQFF.

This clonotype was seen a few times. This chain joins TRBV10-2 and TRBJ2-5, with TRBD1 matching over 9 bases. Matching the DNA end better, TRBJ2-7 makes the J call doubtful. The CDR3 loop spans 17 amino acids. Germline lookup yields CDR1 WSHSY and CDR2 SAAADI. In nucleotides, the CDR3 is TGCGCCAGCAGAACCGGGACAGGGTACTGGGGCGTCTACGAGCAGTACTTC. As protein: CASRTGTGYWGVYEQYF.

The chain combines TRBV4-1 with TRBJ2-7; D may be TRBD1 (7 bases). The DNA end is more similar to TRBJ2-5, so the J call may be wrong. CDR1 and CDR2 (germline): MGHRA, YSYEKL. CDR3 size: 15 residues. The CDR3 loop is CASSQDQGGQETQYF. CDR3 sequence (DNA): TGCGCCAGCAGCCAAGATCAGGGGGGTCAAGAGACCCAGTACTTC.

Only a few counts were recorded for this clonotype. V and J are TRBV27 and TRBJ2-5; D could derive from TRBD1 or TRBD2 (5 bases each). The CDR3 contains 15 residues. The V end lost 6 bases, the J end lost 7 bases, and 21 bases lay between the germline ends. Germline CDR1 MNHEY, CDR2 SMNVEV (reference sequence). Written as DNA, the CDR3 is TGTGCCAGCAGACCCCCGGTCAGGGTACGGGGGACCCAGTACTTC. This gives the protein CASRPPVRVRGTQYF.

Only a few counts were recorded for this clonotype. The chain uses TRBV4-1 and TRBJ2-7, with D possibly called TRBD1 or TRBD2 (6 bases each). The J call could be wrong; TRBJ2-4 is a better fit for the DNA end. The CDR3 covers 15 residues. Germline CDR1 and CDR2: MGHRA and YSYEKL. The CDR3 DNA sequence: TGCGCCAGCAGCCCTAGGAGGGGGATGAAAAACATTCAGTACTTC. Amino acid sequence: CASSPRRGMKNIQYF.

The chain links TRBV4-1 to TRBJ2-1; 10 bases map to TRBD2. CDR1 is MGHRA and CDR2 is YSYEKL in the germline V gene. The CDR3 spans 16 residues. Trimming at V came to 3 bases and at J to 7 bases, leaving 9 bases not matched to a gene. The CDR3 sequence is CASSQATSGNRNEQFF. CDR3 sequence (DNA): TGCGCCAGCAGCCAGGCTACTAGCGGGAATCGAAATGAGCAGTTCTTC.

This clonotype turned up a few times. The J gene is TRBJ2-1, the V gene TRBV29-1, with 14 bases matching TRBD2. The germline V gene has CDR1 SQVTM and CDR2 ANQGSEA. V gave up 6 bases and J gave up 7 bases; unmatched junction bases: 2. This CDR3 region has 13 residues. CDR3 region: CSVGTSGSNEQFF. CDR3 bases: TGCAGCGTCGGGACTAGCGGGAGTAATGAGCAGTTCTTC.

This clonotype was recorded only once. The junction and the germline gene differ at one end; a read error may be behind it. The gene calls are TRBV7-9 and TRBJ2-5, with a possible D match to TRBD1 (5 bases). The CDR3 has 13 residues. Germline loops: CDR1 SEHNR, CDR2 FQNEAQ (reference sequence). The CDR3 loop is CASSLQALETQYF. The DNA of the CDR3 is TGTGCTAGCAGCTTACAGGCACTGGAGACCCAGTACTTC.

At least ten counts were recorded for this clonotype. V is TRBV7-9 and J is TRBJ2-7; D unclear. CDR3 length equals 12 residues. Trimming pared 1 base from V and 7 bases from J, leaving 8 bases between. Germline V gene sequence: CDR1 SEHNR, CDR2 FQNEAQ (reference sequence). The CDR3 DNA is TGTGCCAGCAGCTTAGGGACCTCGGAGCAGTACTTC. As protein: CASSLGTSEQYF.

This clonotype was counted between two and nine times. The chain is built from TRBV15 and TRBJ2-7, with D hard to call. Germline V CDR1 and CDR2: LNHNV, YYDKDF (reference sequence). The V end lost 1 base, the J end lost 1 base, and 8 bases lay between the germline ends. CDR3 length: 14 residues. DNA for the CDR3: TGTGCCACCAGCAGAGTATCTGGTTCCTACGAGCAGTACTTC. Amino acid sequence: CATSRVSGSYEQYF. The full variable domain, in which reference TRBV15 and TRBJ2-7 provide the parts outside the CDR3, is DAMVIQNPRYQVTQFGKPVTLSCSQTLNHNVMYWYQQKSSQAPKLLFHYYDKDFNNEADTPDNFQSRRPNTSFCFLDIRSPGLGDTAMYLCATSRVSGSYEQYFGPGTRLTVT.

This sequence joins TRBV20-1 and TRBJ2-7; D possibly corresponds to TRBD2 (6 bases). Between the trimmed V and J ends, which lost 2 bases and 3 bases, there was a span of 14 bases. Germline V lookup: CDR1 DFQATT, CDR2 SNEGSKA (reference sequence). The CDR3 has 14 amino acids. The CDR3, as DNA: TGCAGTGCTAGATTCGGAGGGTTTGGCTACGAGCAGTACTTC. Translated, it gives CSARFGGFGYEQYF.

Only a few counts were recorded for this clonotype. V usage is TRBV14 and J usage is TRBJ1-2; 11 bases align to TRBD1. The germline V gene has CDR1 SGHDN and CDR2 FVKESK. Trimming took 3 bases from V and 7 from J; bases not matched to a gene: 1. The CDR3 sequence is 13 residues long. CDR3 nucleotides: TGTGCCAGCAGCCACGGACAGGGGGCTGGCTACACCTTC. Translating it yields CASSHGQGAGYTF.

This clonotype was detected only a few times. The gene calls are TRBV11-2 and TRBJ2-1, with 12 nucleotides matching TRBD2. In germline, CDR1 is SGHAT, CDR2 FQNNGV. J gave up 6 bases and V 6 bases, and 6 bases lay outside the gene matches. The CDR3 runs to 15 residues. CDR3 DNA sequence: TGTGCCAGCAGTCAGACTAGCGGGAGCGCCAATGAGCAGTTCTTC. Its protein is CASSQTSGSANEQFF.

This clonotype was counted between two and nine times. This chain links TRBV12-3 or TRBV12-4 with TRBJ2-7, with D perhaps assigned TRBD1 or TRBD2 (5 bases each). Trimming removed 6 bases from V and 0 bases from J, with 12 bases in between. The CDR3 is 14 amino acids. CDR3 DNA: TGTGCCAGCAGCGGGACCCCGAGCTCCTACGAGCAGTACTTC. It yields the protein CASSGTPSSYEQYF.

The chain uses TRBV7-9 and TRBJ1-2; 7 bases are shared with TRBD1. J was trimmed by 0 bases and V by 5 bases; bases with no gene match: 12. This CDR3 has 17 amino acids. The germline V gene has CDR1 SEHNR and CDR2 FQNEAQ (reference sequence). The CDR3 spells CASSRRDSREANYGYTF. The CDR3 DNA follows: TGTGCCAGCAGCCGCCGGGACAGCCGAGAAGCTAACTATGGCTACACCTTC.

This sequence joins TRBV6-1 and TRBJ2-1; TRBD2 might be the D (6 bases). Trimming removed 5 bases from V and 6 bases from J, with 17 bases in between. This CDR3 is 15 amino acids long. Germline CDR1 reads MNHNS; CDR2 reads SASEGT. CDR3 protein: CASSIRATSSNEQFF. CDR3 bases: TGTGCCAGCAGTATTAGGGCCACTAGCAGCAATGAGCAGTTCTTC.

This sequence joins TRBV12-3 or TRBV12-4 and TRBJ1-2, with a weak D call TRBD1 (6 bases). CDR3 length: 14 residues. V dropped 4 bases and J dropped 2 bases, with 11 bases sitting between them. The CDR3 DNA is TGTGCCAGCAGTTCGCAGGGGACCAACTATGGCTACACCTTC. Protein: CASSSQGTNYGYTF.

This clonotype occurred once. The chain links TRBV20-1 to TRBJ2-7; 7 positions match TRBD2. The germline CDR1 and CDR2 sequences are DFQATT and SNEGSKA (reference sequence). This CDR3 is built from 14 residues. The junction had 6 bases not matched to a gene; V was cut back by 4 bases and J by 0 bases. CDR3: CSANSRDYSYEQYF. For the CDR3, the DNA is TGCAGTGCTAACTCCCGGGACTACTCCTACGAGCAGTACTTC.

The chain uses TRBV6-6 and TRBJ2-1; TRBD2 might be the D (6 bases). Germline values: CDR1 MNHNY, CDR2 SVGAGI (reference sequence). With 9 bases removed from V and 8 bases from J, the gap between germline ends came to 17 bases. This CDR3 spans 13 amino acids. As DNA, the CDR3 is TGTGCCAGTCATTGGAGGGACCACGATGAGCAGTTCTTC. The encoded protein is CASHWRDHDEQFF.

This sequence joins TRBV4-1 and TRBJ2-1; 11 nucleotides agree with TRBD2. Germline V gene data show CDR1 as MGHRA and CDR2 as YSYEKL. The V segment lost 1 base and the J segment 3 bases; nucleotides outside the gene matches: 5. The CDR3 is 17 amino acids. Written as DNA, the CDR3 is TGCGCCAGCAGCCAAGGCAAGACTAGCGGGGACTACAATGAGCAGTTCTTC. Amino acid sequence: CASSQGKTSGDYNEQFF.

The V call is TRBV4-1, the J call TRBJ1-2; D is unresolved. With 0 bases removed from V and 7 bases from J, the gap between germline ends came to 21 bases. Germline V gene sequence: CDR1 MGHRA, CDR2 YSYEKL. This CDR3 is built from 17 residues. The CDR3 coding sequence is TGCGCCAGCAGCCAAGATTCGCTAGGGCATCTAATCTCTGGCTACACCTTC. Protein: CASSQDSLGHLISGYTF.

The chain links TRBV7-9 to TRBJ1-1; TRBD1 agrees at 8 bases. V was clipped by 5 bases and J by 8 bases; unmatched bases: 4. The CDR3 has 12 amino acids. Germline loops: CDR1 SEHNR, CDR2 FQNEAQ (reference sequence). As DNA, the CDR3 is TGTGCCAGCAGCCCGCAGGGGGCGGAAGCTTTCTTT. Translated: CASSPQGAEAFF.

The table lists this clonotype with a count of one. For the CDR3, the DNA is TGCAGTGCTAGGTCTAGCGGGAGGGACTACGAGCAGTACTTC. Residues: CSARSSGRDYEQYF. This chain connects TRBV20-1 to TRBJ2-5; TRBD2 agrees at 12 bases. The DNA end is more similar to TRBJ2-7, so the J call may be wrong. Germline V lookup: CDR1 DFQATT, CDR2 SNEGSKA (reference sequence). CDR3 length: 14 amino acids.

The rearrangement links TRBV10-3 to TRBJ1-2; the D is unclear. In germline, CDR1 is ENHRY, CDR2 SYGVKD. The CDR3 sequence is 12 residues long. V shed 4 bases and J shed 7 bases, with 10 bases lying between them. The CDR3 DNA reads TGTGCCATCAGTGTTCTCTCGGGTGGCTACACCTTC. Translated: CAISVLSGGYTF.